The 28 T cell receptor beta chains reported below all come from one sample, sequenced in a study of shared clonotypes between healthy human individuals. Sequencing used immunoSEQ multiplex PCR; TCRdb keeps in-frame clones, though not all of them. Of 1.5 million to 1.9 million clones listed, 95% to 99% are singletons. The sample taken for sequencing was naive CD4+ T cells sorted from blood. This sample's subset: CD45RA+ positively selected. The origin of the receptors is a young man in good health.

The chain links TRBV30 to TRBJ1-1, with no clear D. Germline-derived CDR1 and CDR2 are GTSNPN and SVGIG (reference sequence). V was shortened by 0 bases and J by 4 bases, with 9 bases between the two germline ends. The CDR3 covers 13 residues. The CDR3 DNA sequence: TGTGCCTGGAGTGTACTTACCTTCACTGAAGCTTTCTTT. Translating it yields CAWSVLTFTEAFF.

This clone was observed a single time. The chain has TRBV29-1 and TRBJ2-1; 11 positions agree with TRBD2. With V trimmed by 6 bases and J by 5 bases, 6 bases remained unmatched. The CDR3 extends over 14 amino acids. Germline lookup yields CDR1 SQVTM and CDR2 ANQGSEA. The CDR3 is CSVATSGRNNEQFF. The CDR3 DNA reads as TGCAGCGTAGCTACTAGCGGGAGAAACAATGAGCAGTTCTTC.

The chain uses TRBV15 and TRBJ1-4; D call uncertain. Germline CDR1 reads LNHNV; CDR2 reads YYDKDF (reference sequence). The V end lost 1 base, the J end lost 2 bases, and 8 bases lay between the germline ends. The CDR3 length is 15 residues. The CDR3 DNA reads TGTGCCACCAGCAGAGTGGCGGGGACTAATGAAAAACTGTTTTTT. Its protein product is CATSRVAGTNEKLFF.

The rearrangement uses TRBV27 and TRBJ1-2; 7 nucleotides agree with TRBD1. The V gene's germline CDR1 is MNHEY and CDR2 SMNVEV (reference sequence). This CDR3 is built from 15 residues. The J segment lost 6 bases and the V segment lost 3 bases, leaving 10 bases of the junction unmatched. CDR3 sequence (DNA): TGTGCCAGCAGTTTTCGTTCTCAGGACAGGAATGGCTACACCTTC. Encoded protein: CASSFRSQDRNGYTF.

This clone appeared a single time. V gene TRBV9 combines with J gene TRBJ2-3; D may be TRBD2 (6 bases). Trimming removed 0 bases at V and 2 bases at J, with 16 bases between. The CDR3 has 17 amino acids. Germline CDR1 and CDR2: SGDLS and YYNGEE. In DNA form, the CDR3 reads TGTGCCAGCAGCGTAGAGAACAGCGGGCGGACCACAGATACGCAGTATTTT. Translating gives CASSVENSGRTTDTQYF.

The gene calls are TRBV6-5 and TRBJ1-5; D is possibly TRBD1 (5 bases). The CDR3 runs 15 residues. CDR1 is MNHEY and CDR2 is SVGAGI in the germline V gene. Trimming pared 6 bases from V and 0 bases from J, leaving 12 bases between. The CDR3 spells CASSPGLYSNQPQHF. The CDR3 region has the DNA TGTGCCAGCAGCCCGGGACTGTATAGCAATCAGCCCCAGCATTTT.

This chain uses TRBV29-1 with TRBJ1-2, with 10 bases matching TRBD1. This CDR3 is 14 amino acids long. In germline, CDR1 is SQVTM, CDR2 ANQGSEA. Trimming cost V 4 bases and J 5 bases; bases outside gene matches: 7. CDR3 sequence: CSVARTGGSYGYTF. CDR3 sequence (DNA): TGCAGCGTTGCCAGGACAGGGGGATCTTATGGCTACACCTTC.

This chain connects TRBV18 to TRBJ2-7; no definite D call. Germline V gene sequence: CDR1 KGHSH, CDR2 LQKENI. The CDR3 contains 17 residues. V lost 1 base and J lost 3, with 19 bases in between. Here the CDR3 reads CASSPLPKSVGRYEQYF. In DNA form, the CDR3 reads TGTGCCAGCTCACCACTCCCCAAGTCAGTGGGCCGCTACGAGCAGTACTTC.

The J gene is TRBJ2-3, the V gene TRBV18, with 7 bases that match TRBD2. After removal of 3 bases from V and 0 bases from J, the junction contained 3 bases not matched to a gene. Germline V gene data show CDR1 as KGHSH and CDR2 as LQKENI. This CDR3 contains 15 residues. Written as DNA, the CDR3 is TGTGCCAGCTCACCTTCGACTAGCAGCACAGATACGCAGTATTTT. Its translation is CASSPSTSSTDTQYF.

As concerns this clone: Distinct nucleotide sequences in the sample also encode this CDR3. V usage is TRBV27 and J usage is TRBJ2-2, with 10 bases lining up with TRBD2. The CDR3 runs 14 residues. The V and J ends lost 9 bases and 1 base, in that order; junction bases with no gene match: 2. From germline, CDR1 is MNHEY and CDR2 SMNVEV (reference sequence). The CDR3 DNA is TGTGCCAGTCGGACTAGCGGGAACACCGGGGAGCTGTTTTTT. It codes for CASRTSGNTGELFF.

The chain carries TRBV29-1 and TRBJ2-1, with TRBD2 identical over 8 bases. V shed 0 bases and J 8 bases; nucleotides not matched to a gene: 12. Germline CDR1 and CDR2: SQVTM and ANQGSEA. The CDR3 is 16 amino acids. The CDR3 loop is CSVEDRLAGFVDEQFF. The CDR3 DNA reads as TGCAGCGTTGAAGATCGCTTAGCGGGATTCGTCGATGAGCAGTTCTTC.

The genes are TRBV19 and TRBJ1-1, with D uncertain. In germline, CDR1 is LNHDA, CDR2 SQIVND (reference sequence). Between the trimmed V and J ends, which lost 3 bases and 1 base, there was a span of 12 bases. The CDR3 covers 15 residues. The CDR3: CASSIFSRENTEAFF. The CDR3 bases are TGTGCCAGTAGTATTTTCAGTCGGGAGAACACTGAAGCTTTCTTT.

The chain employs TRBV28 and TRBJ2-1; D is undetermined. This CDR3 is built from 19 residues. V lost 3 bases and J 0 bases, leaving 21 bases between the germline ends. Germline V gene data show CDR1 as MDHEN and CDR2 as SYDVKM. This CDR3 reads CASSFTVNARLGSYNEQFF. The CDR3 nucleotides are TGTGCCAGCAGTTTTACGGTTAACGCCCGCCTTGGCTCCTACAATGAGCAGTTCTTC.

The chain combines TRBV28 with TRBJ2-7, with D tentatively TRBD2 (5 bases). In germline, CDR1 is MDHEN, CDR2 SYDVKM. V lost 5 bases, J lost 6 bases, and 17 bases lay in between. CDR3 length: 14 amino acids. The CDR3 coding sequence is TGTGCCAGCAGTGTTACGGGGTTTATGACCGAGCAGTACTTC. It specifies CASSVTGFMTEQYF.

The J gene is TRBJ2-2, the V gene TRBV18, with 7 bases matching TRBD1. Germline-derived CDR1 and CDR2 are KGHSH and LQKENI. Trimming at V came to 3 bases and at J to 6 bases, leaving 16 bases not matched to a gene. The CDR3 is 18 amino acids. CDR3 sequence: CASSPKRTGVTFAGELFF. The CDR3 DNA follows: TGTGCCAGCTCACCGAAGCGGACAGGCGTAACATTTGCCGGGGAGCTGTTTTTT.

The chain employs TRBV5-1 and TRBJ2-5; no definite D call. The CDR3 contains 16 residues. Germline V gives CDR1 SGHRS, CDR2 YFSETQ. V was shortened by 0 bases and J by 5 bases, with 17 bases between the two germline ends. The CDR3 DNA is TGCGCCAGCAGCTTGGAAGTGATAACCATCCGGGAGACCCAGTACTTC. Translating it yields CASSLEVITIRETQYF.

This clone occurred once. The chain carries TRBV4-3 and TRBJ1-4, with 7 bases lining up with TRBD1. V gave up 4 bases and J gave up 7 bases; unmatched junction bases: 9. Looked up from germline, CDR1 is LGHNA and CDR2 is YSLEER. The CDR3 is made up of 15 amino acids. CDR3 in amino acids: CASSRRTAGGEKLFF. For the CDR3, the DNA is TGCGCCAGCAGCCGTAGAACGGCAGGGGGTGAAAAACTGTTTTTT.

The chain is built from TRBV29-1 and TRBJ2-3, with D unclear. Per germline, CDR1 SQVTM and CDR2 ANQGSEA. The V and J ends lost 7 bases and 2 bases respectively, with 10 bases between them. CDR3 length: 12 amino acids. The CDR3 DNA reads TGCAGCGCACGAGGATACACAGATACGCAGTATTTT. Residues: CSARGYTDTQYF.

V gene TRBV18 combines with J gene TRBJ2-5; no definite D call. The germline CDR1 and CDR2 sequences are KGHSH and LQKENI. V shed 3 bases and J shed 6 bases, with 20 bases lying between them. The CDR3 is made up of 16 amino acids. The CDR3 nucleotides read TGTGCCAGCTCACCCGTAGCTGGCAGCTCCTCTCAGACCCAGTACTTC. Protein sequence: CASSPVAGSSSQTQYF.

This clone was recorded only once. The V call is TRBV27, the J call TRBJ2-1; D gene ambiguous. V lost 4 bases, J lost 6 bases, and 13 bases lay in between. Germline CDR1 is MNHEY and CDR2 is SMNVEV (reference sequence). The CDR3 consists of 14 residues. The CDR3 coding sequence is TGTGCCAGCAGTTACCTCGACAATCCCAATGAGCAGTTCTTC. Its protein is CASSYLDNPNEQFF.

The V call is TRBV28, the J call TRBJ1-1; D remains unclear. Germline assignment: CDR1 MDHEN and CDR2 SYDVKM. This CDR3 comprises 14 residues. V was clipped by 2 bases and J by 1 base, with 8 bases between them. CDR3 DNA sequence: TGTGCCAGCAGTTTACTCTATGCGAACACTGAAGCTTTCTTT. This codes for CASSLLYANTEAFF.

The J gene is TRBJ2-7, the V gene TRBV11-2; possibly TRBD1 or TRBD2 for D (5 bases each). The CDR3 runs to 15 residues. V was pared by 5 bases and J by 6 bases, with 20 bases between. Germline V lookup: CDR1 SGHAT, CDR2 FQNNGV. The CDR3 here is CASSPELARGSEQYF. The CDR3 region has the DNA TGTGCCAGCAGCCCGGAACTGGCGAGGGGCAGCGAGCAGTACTTC.

The chain employs TRBV9 and TRBJ1-1; D gene uncertain. In germline, CDR1 is SGDLS, CDR2 YYNGEE. The V end lost 0 bases, the J end lost 7 bases, and 10 bases lay between the germline ends. The length of the CDR3 is 13 residues. The CDR3 spells CASSVGALHEAFF. The CDR3, as DNA: TGTGCCAGCAGCGTAGGGGCGCTCCATGAAGCTTTCTTT.

This rearrangement joins TRBV19 to TRBJ2-7; D is ambiguous. The germline CDR1 and CDR2 sequences are LNHDA and SQIVND (reference sequence). The germline V and J ends were trimmed by 3 bases and 3 bases, with 12 bases remaining between them. The CDR3 has 14 residues. The CDR3 DNA reads TGTGCCAGTAGTATTCCCGAGGATTACTACGAGCAGTACTTC. Translation gives CASSIPEDYYEQYF.

V is TRBV10-3 and J is TRBJ1-2; D not certain. V lost 0 bases and J lost 8, with 16 bases in between. The length of the CDR3 is 15 residues. CDR1 is ENHRY and CDR2 is SYGVKD in the germline V gene. CDR3 nucleotides: TGTGCCATCAGTGAGTCGCTAGGATATGCGGGCGGCTACACCTTC. This translates into CAISESLGYAGGYTF.

The gene calls are TRBV9 and TRBJ1-3; unclear D gene. Germline values: CDR1 SGDLS, CDR2 YYNGEE. The ends were cut back, 4 bases at V and 0 bases at J, with 17 bases in the middle. The CDR3 runs 17 residues. CDR3 sequence (DNA): TGTGCCAGCAGCCTAGGTAGGGATTCAAGCTCTGGAAACACCATATATTTT. This encodes CASSLGRDSSSGNTIYF.

The chain has TRBV13 and TRBJ2-1; TRBD1 or TRBD2 may be the D gene (5 bases each). Germline V lookup: CDR1 PRHDT, CDR2 FYEKMQ (reference sequence). The CDR3 runs 15 residues. V dropped 4 bases and J dropped 5 bases, with 15 bases sitting between them. The CDR3 is CASSSYLLGHNEQFF. Here the CDR3 DNA reads TGTGCCAGCAGCTCCTACCTATTGGGACACAATGAGCAGTTCTTC. The variable domain in full, completed from reference TRBV13 and TRBJ2-1, reads AAGVIQSPRHLIKEKRETATLKCYPIPRHDTVYWYQQGPGQDPQFLISFYEKMQSDKGSIPDRFSAQQFSDYHSELNMSSLELGDSALYFCASSSYLLGHNEQFFGPGTRLTVL.

The chain couples TRBV5-4 to TRBJ2-7, with 8 bases lining up with TRBD2. Germline CDR1 is SGHNT and CDR2 is YYREEE (reference sequence). This CDR3 has 14 residues. V shed 4 bases, J shed 2 bases, and the junction held 5 bases outside the gene matches. CDR3 nucleotide sequence: TGTGCCAGCAGCCATCCTAGCGGGCCCTACGAGCAGTACTTC. This gives the protein CASSHPSGPYEQYF.